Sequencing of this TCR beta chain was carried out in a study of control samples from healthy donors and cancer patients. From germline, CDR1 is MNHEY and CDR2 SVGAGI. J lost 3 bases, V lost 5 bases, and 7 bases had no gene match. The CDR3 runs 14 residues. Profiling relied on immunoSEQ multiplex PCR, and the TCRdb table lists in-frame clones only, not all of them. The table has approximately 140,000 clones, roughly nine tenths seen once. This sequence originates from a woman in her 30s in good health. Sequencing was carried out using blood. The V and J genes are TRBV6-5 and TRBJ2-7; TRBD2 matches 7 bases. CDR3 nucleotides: TGTGCCAGCAGTAGGCCGGGAGGTGGCTACGAGCAGTACTTC. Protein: CASSRPGGGYEQYF.